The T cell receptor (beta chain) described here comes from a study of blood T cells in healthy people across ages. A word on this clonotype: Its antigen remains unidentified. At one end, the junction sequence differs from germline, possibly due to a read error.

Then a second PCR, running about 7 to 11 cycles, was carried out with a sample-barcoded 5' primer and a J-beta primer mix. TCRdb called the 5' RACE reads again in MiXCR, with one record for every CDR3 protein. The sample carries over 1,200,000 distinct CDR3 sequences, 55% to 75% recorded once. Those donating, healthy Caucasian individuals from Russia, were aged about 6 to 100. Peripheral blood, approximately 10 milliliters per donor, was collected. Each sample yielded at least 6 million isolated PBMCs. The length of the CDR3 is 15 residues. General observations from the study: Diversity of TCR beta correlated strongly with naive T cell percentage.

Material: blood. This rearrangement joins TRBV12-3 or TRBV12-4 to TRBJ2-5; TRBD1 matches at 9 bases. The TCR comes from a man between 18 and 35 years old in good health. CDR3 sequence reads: CVSSSDRGLEETQYF. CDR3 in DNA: TGTGTCAGCAGCTCAGACAGGGGGTTGGAGGAGACCCAGTACTTC.